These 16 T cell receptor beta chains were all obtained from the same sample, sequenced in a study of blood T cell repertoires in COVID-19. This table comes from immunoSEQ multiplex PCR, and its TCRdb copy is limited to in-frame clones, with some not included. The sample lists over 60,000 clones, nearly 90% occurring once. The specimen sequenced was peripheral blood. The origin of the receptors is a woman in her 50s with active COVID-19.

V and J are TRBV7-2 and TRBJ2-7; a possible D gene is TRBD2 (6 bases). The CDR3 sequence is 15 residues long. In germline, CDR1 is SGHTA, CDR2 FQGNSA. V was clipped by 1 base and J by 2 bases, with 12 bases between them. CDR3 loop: CASSLGSSVPYEQYF. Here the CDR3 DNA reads TGTGCCAGCAGCTTAGGATCTAGCGTACCCTACGAGCAGTACTTC.

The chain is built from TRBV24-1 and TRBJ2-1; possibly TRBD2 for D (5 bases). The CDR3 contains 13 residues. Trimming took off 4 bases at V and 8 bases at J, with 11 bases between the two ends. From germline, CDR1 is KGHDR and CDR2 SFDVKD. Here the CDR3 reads CATSDLGSDEQFF. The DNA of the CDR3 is TGTGCCACCAGTGACCTTGGTAGCGATGAGCAGTTCTTC.

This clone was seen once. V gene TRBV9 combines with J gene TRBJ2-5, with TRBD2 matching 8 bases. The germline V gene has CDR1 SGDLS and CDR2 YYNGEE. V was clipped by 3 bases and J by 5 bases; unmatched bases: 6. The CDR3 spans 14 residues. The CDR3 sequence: CASSASGSHETQYF. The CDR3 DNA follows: TGTGCCAGCAGCGCGAGCGGGAGCCATGAGACCCAGTACTTC.

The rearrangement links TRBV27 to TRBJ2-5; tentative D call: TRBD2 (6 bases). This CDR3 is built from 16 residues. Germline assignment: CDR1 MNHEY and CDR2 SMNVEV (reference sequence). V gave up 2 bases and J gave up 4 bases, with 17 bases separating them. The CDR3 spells CASSLVWERAGETQYF. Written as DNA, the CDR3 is TGTGCCAGCAGTTTAGTCTGGGAGCGGGCGGGAGAGACCCAGTACTTC.

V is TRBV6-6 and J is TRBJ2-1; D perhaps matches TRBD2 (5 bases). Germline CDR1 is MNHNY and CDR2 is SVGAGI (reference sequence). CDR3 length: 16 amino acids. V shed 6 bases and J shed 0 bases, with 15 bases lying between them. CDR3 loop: CASSTDGLSSYNEQFF. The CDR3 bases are TGTGCCAGCAGCACGGACGGACTGAGCTCCTACAATGAGCAGTTCTTC.

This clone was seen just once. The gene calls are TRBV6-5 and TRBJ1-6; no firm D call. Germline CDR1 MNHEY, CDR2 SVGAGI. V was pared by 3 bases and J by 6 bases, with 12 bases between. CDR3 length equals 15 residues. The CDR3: CASSYRGSGNSPLHF. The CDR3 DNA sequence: TGTGCCAGCAGTTATAGAGGGTCCGGTAATTCACCCCTCCACTTT.

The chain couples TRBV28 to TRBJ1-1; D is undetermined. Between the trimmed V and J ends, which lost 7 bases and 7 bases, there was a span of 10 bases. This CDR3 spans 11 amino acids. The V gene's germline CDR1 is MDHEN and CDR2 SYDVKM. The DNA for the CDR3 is TGTGCCAGCAAAATACTGAATGAAGCTTTCTTT. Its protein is CASKILNEAFF. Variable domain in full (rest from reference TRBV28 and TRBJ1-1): DVKVTQSSRYLVKRTGEKVFLECVQDMDHENMFWYRQDPGLGLRLIYFSYDVKMKEKGDIPEGYSVSREKKERFSLILESASTNQTSMYLCASKILNEAFFGQGTRLTVV.

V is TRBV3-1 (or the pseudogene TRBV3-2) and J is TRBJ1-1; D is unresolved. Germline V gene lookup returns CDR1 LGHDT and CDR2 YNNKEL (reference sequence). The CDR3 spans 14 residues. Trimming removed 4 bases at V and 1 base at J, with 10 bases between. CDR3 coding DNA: TGTGCCAGCAGCCGACCTGGCGGGAACACTGAAGCTTTCTTT. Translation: CASSRPGGNTEAFF.

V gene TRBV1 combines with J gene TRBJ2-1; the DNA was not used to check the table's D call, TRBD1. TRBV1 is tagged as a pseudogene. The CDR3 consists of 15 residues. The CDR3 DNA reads TGCACCAGCAGCCAAGTGGGCTGCATATACAATGAGCAGTTCTTC. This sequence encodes CTSSQVGCIYNEQFF.

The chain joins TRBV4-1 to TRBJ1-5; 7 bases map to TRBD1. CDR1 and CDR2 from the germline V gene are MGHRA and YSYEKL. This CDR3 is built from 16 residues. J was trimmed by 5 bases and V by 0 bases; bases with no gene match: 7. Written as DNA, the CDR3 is TGCGCCAGCAGCCAAGATTTCACAGGGGTGCATCAGCCCCAGCATTTT. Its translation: CASSQDFTGVHQPQHF.

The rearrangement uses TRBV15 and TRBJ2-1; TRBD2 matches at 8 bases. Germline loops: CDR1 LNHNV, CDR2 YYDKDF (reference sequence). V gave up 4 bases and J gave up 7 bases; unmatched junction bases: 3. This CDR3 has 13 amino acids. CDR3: CATSKRERNEQFF. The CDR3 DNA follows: TGTGCCACCAGCAAGCGGGAGAGAAATGAGCAGTTCTTC.

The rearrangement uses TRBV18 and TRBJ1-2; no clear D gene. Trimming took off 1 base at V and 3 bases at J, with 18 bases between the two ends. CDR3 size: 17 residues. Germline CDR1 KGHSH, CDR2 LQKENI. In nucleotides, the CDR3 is TGTGCCAGCTCACCACGTAATCGGGGAGTTCCATACTATGGCTACACCTTC. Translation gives CASSPRNRGVPYYGYTF.

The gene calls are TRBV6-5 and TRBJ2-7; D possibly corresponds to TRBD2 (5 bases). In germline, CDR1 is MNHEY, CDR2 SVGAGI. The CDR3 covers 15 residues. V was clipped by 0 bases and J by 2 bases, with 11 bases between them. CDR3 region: CASSYSSGKPYEQYF. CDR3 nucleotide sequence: TGTGCCAGCAGTTACTCCAGCGGAAAACCCTACGAGCAGTACTTC.

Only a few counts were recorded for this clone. The CDR3 loop reads CASSLAGTINYEQYF. The DNA of the CDR3 is TGTGCCAGCAGTTTGGCAGGAACAATTAACTACGAGCAGTACTTC. The chain has TRBV27 and TRBJ2-7; D gene uncertain. V was pared by 3 bases and J by 3 bases, with 15 bases between. Germline CDR1 MNHEY, CDR2 SMNVEV (reference sequence). The CDR3 extends over 15 amino acids.

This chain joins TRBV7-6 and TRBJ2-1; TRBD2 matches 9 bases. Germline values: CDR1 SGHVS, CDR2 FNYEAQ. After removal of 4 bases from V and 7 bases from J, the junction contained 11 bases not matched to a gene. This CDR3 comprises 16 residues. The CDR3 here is CASSSSAGGVANEQFF. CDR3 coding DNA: TGTGCCAGCAGCTCCTCAGCGGGAGGTGTTGCGAATGAGCAGTTCTTC.

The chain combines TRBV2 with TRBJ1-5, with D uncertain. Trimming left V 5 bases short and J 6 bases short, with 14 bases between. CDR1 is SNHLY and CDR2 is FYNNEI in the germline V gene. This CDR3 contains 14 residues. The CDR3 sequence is CASSPFPESQPQHF. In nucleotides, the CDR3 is TGTGCCAGCAGTCCTTTTCCGGAGAGTCAGCCCCAGCATTTT.